The rows below give T cell receptor beta chains drawn from one sample of a study of T cell changes during pregnancy in multiple sclerosis. Produced via immunoSEQ multiplex PCR; TCRdb's table is partial and in-frame only. The table shows 100,000 or so clones, with around 94% occurring only once. The sample was peripheral blood, taken after pregnancy. These TCRs come from a female donor in good health, enrolled as a control in a pregnancy study. Both conserved end residues are part of each CDR3. Fields, in order: D gene, V gene, clone size, J gene, CDR3 length, CDR3 protein, CDR3 DNA. The D gene is left open where the match is weak. A clone size is listed for some rows: how often the clone was seen (once, few, many), or a class if it is expanded.

TRBD2	TRBV5-1	once	TRBJ2-1	20	CASRTMPRLAGVGRYNEQFF	TGCGCCAGCAGGACCATGCCCCGACTAGCGGGAGTAGGCCGGTACAATGAGCAGTTCTTC
TRBD2	TRBV9	.	TRBJ2-1	21	CASSPQRVSGRAETNYNEQFF	TGTGCCAGCAGCCCCCAGAGGGTTAGCGGGAGGGCCGAAACTAACTACAATGAGCAGTTCTTC
TRBD2	TRBV5-1	once	TRBJ2-1	15	CASSLGAGNLDEQFF	TGCGCCAGCAGCTTAGGAGCGGGGAATTTGGATGAGCAGTTCTTC
.	TRBV6-7	.	TRBJ1-5	22	CASSYTPVSKTSRRFSNQPQHF	TGTGCCAGCAGTTACACCCCCGTCAGCAAAACTTCCCGGAGGTTTAGCAATCAGCCCCAGCATTTT
.	TRBV5-4	once	TRBJ2-5	15	CASSLPGLEVETQYF	TGTGCCAGCAGCTTACCGGGACTTGAGGTAGAGACCCAGTACTTC
.	TRBV5-1	.	TRBJ2-1	15	CASSLGESSYNEQFF	TGCGCCAGCAGCTTGGGTGAGAGCTCCTACAATGAGCAGTTCTTC
TRBD1	TRBV5-1	.	TRBJ2-3	18	CASSLGTGGDPTADTQYF	TGCGCCAGCAGCTTAGGGACAGGGGGCGACCCAACGGCAGATACGCAGTATTTT
.	TRBV6-5	.	TRBJ1-4	13	CASSYLANEKLFF	TGTGCCAGCAGTTACCTCGCTAATGAAAAACTGTTTTTT
.	TRBV7-6	.	TRBJ2-2	12	CASSSNTGELFF	TGTGCCAGCAGTTCTAACACCGGGGAGCTGTTTTTT
.	TRBV27	.	TRBJ2-4	14	CASSWGLAKNIQYF	TGTGCCAGCAGTTGGGGCCTAGCCAAAAACATTCAGTACTTC
.	TRBV28	.	TRBJ2-3	16	CASSLSSGAGTDTQYF	TGTGCCAGCAGTTTATCTTCGGGAGCGGGCACAGATACGCAGTATTTT